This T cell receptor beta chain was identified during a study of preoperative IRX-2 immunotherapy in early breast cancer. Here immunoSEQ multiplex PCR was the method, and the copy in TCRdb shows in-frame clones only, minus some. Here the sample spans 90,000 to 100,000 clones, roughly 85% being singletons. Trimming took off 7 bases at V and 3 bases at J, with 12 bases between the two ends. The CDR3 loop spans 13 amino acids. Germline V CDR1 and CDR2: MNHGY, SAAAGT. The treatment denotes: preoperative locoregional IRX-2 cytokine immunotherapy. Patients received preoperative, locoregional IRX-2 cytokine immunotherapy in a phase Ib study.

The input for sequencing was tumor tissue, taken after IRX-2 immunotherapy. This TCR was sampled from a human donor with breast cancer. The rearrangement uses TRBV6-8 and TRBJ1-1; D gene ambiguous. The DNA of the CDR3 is TGTGCCAGCAAAAAGGCCGGATACACTGAAGCTTTCTTT. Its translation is CASKKAGYTEAFF.